This paragraph covers one TCR beta chain sequence. Antigen: not known. Sequencing of TCR beta was undertaken in CD8+ and CD4+ T cells derived from blood. Control patients had untreated stable or active relapsing-remitting multiple sclerosis by revised McDonald criteria. After extraction with the RNeasy kit, 0.5 to 1 ug of the RNA was reverse transcribed using random hexamers. The CDR3 of TCR beta was amplified by immunoSEQ multiplex PCR across 54 Vbeta and 13 Jbeta. TCRdb used MiXCR to reprocess the immunoSEQ multiplex PCR reads, holding one entry per CDR3 protein. This sample carries hundreds of thousands of distinct CDR3 sequences, about nine tenths of them seen once, and the ten largest clones take under 0.2%. V was clipped by 5 bases and J by 7 bases; unmatched bases: 10. Germline V CDR1 and CDR2: SGHTA, FQGNSA. This CDR3 is 14 amino acids long. The source of the sample is a study of CD8 T cells in Susac syndrome.

The study's findings and limits: As the study acknowledged, the number of individuals in its TCR sequencing and HLA analysis was relatively small.

This TCR was recovered from a human donor with multiple sclerosis. Sequencing was done on a sample of CD8+ T cells from PBMCs. The chain joins TRBV7-2 to TRBJ2-7, with TRBD1 matching 8 bases. The CDR3 sequence: CASSLGQGLLEQYF. In DNA form, the CDR3 reads TGTGCCAGCAGCCTAGGACAGGGTCTGTTGGAGCAGTACTTC.